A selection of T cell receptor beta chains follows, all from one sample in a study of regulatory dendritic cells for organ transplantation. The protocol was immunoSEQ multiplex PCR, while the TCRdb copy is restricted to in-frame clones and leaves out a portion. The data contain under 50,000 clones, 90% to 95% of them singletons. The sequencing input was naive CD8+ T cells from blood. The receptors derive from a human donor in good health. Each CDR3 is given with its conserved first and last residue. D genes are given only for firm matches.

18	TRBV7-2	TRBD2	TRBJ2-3	CASSLDVTSGTYTDTQYF
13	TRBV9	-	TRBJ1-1	CASSPRGYTEAFF
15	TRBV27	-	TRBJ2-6	CASSLSSSGANVLTF
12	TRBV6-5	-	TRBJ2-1	CASSYPPNEQFF
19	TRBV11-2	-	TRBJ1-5	CASSSSTGRTLYSNQPQHF
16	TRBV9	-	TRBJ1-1	CASSVSGARVNTEAFF
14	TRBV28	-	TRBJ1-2	CASSLSAQNYGYTF
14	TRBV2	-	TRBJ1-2	CASRAEGQVLGYTF
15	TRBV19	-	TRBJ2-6	CASSWRSSGANVLTF
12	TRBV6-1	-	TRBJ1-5	CASSLANQPQHF
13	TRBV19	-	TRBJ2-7	CASSIGQGNEQYF
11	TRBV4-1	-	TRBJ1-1	CASSRNTEAFF
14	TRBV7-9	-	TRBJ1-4	CASSKGATNEKLFF
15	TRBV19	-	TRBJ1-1	CASSIDAGQYTEAFF
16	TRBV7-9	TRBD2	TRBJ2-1	CASSLVLAGSGNEQFF
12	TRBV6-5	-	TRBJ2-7	CASSYSGLEQYF
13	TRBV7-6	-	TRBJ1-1	CASRGVTDTEAFF
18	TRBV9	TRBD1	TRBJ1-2	CASSVDPDRGIPYYGYTF
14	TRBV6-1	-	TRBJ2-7	CASSEGYLVGQQYF
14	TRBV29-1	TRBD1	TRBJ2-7	CSAGGQGASYEQYF